The 32 T cell receptor beta chains below all came from one sample that was sequenced in a study of blood T cell repertoires in COVID-19. The repertoire was sequenced with immunoSEQ multiplex PCR; TCRdb's copy has only in-frame clones and lacks some. The table shows 90,000 to 140,000 clones, with 65% to 80% occurring only once. The sample taken for sequencing was peripheral blood. These receptors were taken from a woman aged 70 to 79 with acute or convalescent COVID-19.

This clone showed up just a few times. This chain links TRBV2 with TRBJ1-1; tentatively, D is TRBD1 (5 bases). The ends were cut back, 8 bases at V and 0 bases at J, with 16 bases in the middle. CDR1 is SNHLY and CDR2 is FYNNEI in the germline V gene. This CDR3 spans 15 amino acids. CDR3 loop: CASRLLAGMNTEAFF. The CDR3 DNA sequence: TGTGCCAGCCGTCTCTTGGCAGGGATGAACACTGAAGCTTTCTTT.

The chain links TRBV24-1 to TRBJ2-7; the D gene is possibly TRBD2 (6 bases). This CDR3 has 17 residues. With 7 bases removed from V and 0 bases from J, the gap between germline ends came to 21 bases. CDR1 and CDR2 (germline): KGHDR, SFDVKD. The CDR3 sequence: CATRDRRAALTSYEQYF. For the CDR3, the DNA is TGTGCCACCAGGGATCGGAGGGCCGCCCTAACCTCCTACGAGCAGTACTTC.

The chain combines TRBV6-5 with TRBJ2-3; 8 nucleotides match TRBD2. Germline V gene lookup returns CDR1 MNHEY and CDR2 SVGAGI. With 4 bases clipped from V and 2 bases from J, the junction kept 8 bases outside the gene matches. There are 16 residues in the CDR3. The DNA of the CDR3 is TGTGCCAGCAGTTTCGGACTAGCAGGTTTCACAGATACGCAGTATTTT. It encodes CASSFGLAGFTDTQYF.

CDR3 bases: TGCGCCAGCAGCTTAGGACAGGGAGGAGGTGGCTACACCTTC. The encoded protein is CASSLGQGGGGYTF. The chain recombines TRBV5-1 with TRBJ1-2; 8 bases are a match to TRBD1. CDR1 SGHRS and CDR2 YFSETQ come from the germline V gene. V lost 2 bases, J lost 7 bases, and 7 bases stayed unmatched. The CDR3 consists of 14 residues.

In this sample, this clone turned up a few times. The rearrangement joins TRBV6-1 to TRBJ2-7; no definite D call. Deletions cut 1 base from V and 3 bases from J, with 4 bases between. CDR3 length equals 12 residues. The germline CDR1 and CDR2 sequences are MNHNS and SASEGT. The CDR3 DNA is TGTGCCAGCAGTGAAGTTCGCTACGAGCAGTACTTC. This codes for CASSEVRYEQYF.

The rearrangement links TRBV13 to TRBJ1-2, with D maybe TRBD1 (6 bases). Trimming left V 1 base short and J 0 bases short, with 12 bases between. The germline V gene encodes CDR1 PRHDT and CDR2 FYEKMQ (reference sequence). This CDR3 region has 16 residues. CDR3 region: CASSLVAGVTNYGYTF. The CDR3 coding sequence is TGTGCCAGCAGCTTAGTAGCAGGGGTCACTAACTATGGCTACACCTTC.

In this sample, this clone turned up once. J is TRBJ1-1 and V is TRBV3-1 (or the pseudogene TRBV3-2), with D unresolved. This CDR3 has 13 amino acids. V was shortened by 2 bases and J by 0 bases, with 4 bases between the two germline ends. Germline V gene data show CDR1 as LGHDT and CDR2 as YNNKEL (reference sequence). CDR3: CASSQQMNTEAFF. The CDR3 DNA follows: TGTGCCAGCAGCCAACAGATGAACACTGAAGCTTTCTTT.

The chain links TRBV3-1 (or the pseudogene TRBV3-2) to TRBJ1-1; D possibly corresponds to TRBD1 (5 bases). The CDR3 length is 13 residues. Germline V gives CDR1 LGHDT, CDR2 YNNKEL (reference sequence). Trimming took 2 bases from V and 6 from J, leaving 10 bases between them. The CDR3 region is CASSQRSTAEAFF. Written as DNA, the CDR3 is TGTGCCAGCAGCCAACGATCGACAGCTGAAGCTTTCTTT.

This rearrangement joins TRBV29-1 to TRBJ2-1; D remains ambiguous. V was pared by 7 bases and J by 0 bases, with 7 bases between. Germline-derived CDR1 and CDR2 are SQVTM and ANQGSEA. The CDR3 length is 12 residues. CDR3 coding DNA: TGCAGCGGCTCGAGCTCCTACAATGAGCAGTTCTTC. This sequence encodes CSGSSSYNEQFF.

The chain has TRBV11-3 and TRBJ2-1, with 10 nucleotides matching TRBD2. CDR3 length equals 15 residues. The J segment lost 8 bases and the V segment lost 5 bases, leaving 9 bases of the junction unmatched. Germline CDR1 is SGHNT and CDR2 is YENEEA. The DNA of the CDR3 is TGTGCCAGCAGCAAGCAGCGGGGGGGCCGTGATGAGCAGTTCTTC. Translated: CASSKQRGGRDEQFF.

This chain uses TRBV6-5 with TRBJ1-2, with D unresolved. Germline values: CDR1 MNHEY, CDR2 SVGAGI. The CDR3 contains 13 residues. V gave up 5 bases and J gave up 3 bases, with 10 bases separating them. CDR3: CASSPRGYYGYTF. CDR3 bases: TGTGCCAGCAGTCCCCGGGGTTACTATGGCTACACCTTC.

The V gene is TRBV2, the J gene TRBJ2-7, with TRBD2 identical over 8 bases. V gave up 4 bases and J gave up 2 bases; unmatched junction bases: 10. CDR1 is SNHLY and CDR2 is FYNNEI in the germline V gene. CDR3 length: 16 residues. CDR3 amino acids: CASSGTAGEYTYEQYF. DNA of the CDR3: TGTGCCAGCAGTGGAACAGCGGGGGAGTATACCTACGAGCAGTACTTC.

The chain couples TRBV30 to TRBJ1-3, with D hard to call. Per the germline V gene, CDR1 is GTSNPN and CDR2 is SVGIG (reference sequence). The CDR3 contains 14 residues. Trimming pared 2 bases from V and 4 bases from J, leaving 12 bases between. The CDR3 reads CAWSHSLTGNTIYF. For the CDR3, the DNA is TGTGCCTGGAGTCACAGCCTGACGGGAAACACCATATATTTT.

The V call is TRBV6-2 or TRBV6-3, the J call TRBJ1-5; D is undetermined. There are 12 residues in the CDR3. Trimming removed 2 bases from V and 11 bases from J, with 10 bases in between. Germline V gene sequence: CDR1 MNHEY, CDR2 SVGEGT. In DNA form, the CDR3 reads TGTGCCAGCAGTTACGGGTCGGAGTCCCAGCATTTT. This encodes CASSYGSESQHF.

The chain carries TRBV27 and TRBJ2-4; D may be TRBD2 (6 bases). Trimming took off 5 bases at V and 0 bases at J, with 17 bases between the two ends. This CDR3 is built from 17 residues. Germline CDR1 MNHEY, CDR2 SMNVEV (reference sequence). CDR3 protein: CASSPGLATIAKNIQYF. As DNA, the CDR3 is TGTGCCAGCAGTCCCGGCCTAGCGACTATAGCCAAAAACATTCAGTACTTC.

This sequence joins TRBV28 and TRBJ1-2, with D perhaps TRBD1 (5 bases). Germline values: CDR1 MDHEN, CDR2 SYDVKM. Trimming pared 5 bases from V and 7 bases from J, leaving 14 bases between. The CDR3 is 13 amino acids. The CDR3 sequence is CASSLLLGPGYTF. The CDR3 region has the DNA TGTGCCAGCAGTCTGTTGCTGGGGCCTGGCTACACCTTC.

V and J are TRBV6-5 and TRBJ1-3; no reliable D call. Germline-derived CDR1 and CDR2 are MNHEY and SVGAGI. Deletions cut 8 bases from V and 0 bases from J, with 8 bases between. CDR3 size: 13 residues. For the CDR3, the DNA is TGTGCCAGCCGAGCTGGCTCTGGAAACACCATATATTTT. Its translation: CASRAGSGNTIYF.

V gene TRBV9 combines with J gene TRBJ2-1; 12 bases match TRBD1. The CDR3 extends over 17 amino acids. Per germline, CDR1 SGDLS and CDR2 YYNGEE. The V gene end was trimmed by 3 bases and the J gene end by 4 bases; junction bases not matched to a gene: 8. The DNA of the CDR3 is TGTGCCAGCAGCGCCGGGACAGGGGGCCTTAGTTACAATGAGCAGTTCTTC. Translated, it gives CASSAGTGGLSYNEQFF.

Worth noting for this clone: A read error may account for a junction end that differs from germline. J is TRBJ1-2 and V is TRBV5-1; 9 positions agree with TRBD1. CDR1 and CDR2 from the germline V gene are SGHRS and YFSETQ. The CDR3 spans 14 residues. The DNA for the CDR3 is TGCGTCAGCCTGCCCGGGACAGGGTCATATGGCTACACCTTC. It translates to CVSLPGTGSYGYTF.

J is TRBJ2-1 and V is TRBV28; D may be TRBD1 (7 bases). The CDR3 length is 11 residues. V lost 8 bases, J lost 16 bases, and 18 bases lay in between. Germline lookup yields CDR1 MDHEN and CDR2 SYDVKM. CDR3 loop: CASGADRDFFF. CDR3 in DNA: TGTGCCAGCGGAGCTGACAGGGACTTCTTCTTC.

This clone was counted once. The V and J genes are TRBV21-1 and TRBJ2-2; TRBD2 is taken as the D call from the table, unchecked against the DNA. TRBV21-1 is termed a pseudogene. This CDR3 is 14 amino acids long. CDR3 region: CASSKCRNTGELFF. The CDR3 DNA follows: TGTGCCAGCAGCAAATGTCGGAACACCGGGGAGCTGTTTTTT.

Comments on this clone: Other DNA sequences in this sample translate to the same CDR3. The genes are TRBV20-1 and TRBJ1-2; D is unclear. The CDR3 length is 10 residues. Between the trimmed V and J ends, which lost 6 bases and 6 bases, there was a span of 8 bases. Germline lookup yields CDR1 DFQATT and CDR2 SNEGSKA (reference sequence). CDR3 nucleotides: TGCAGTGCCCCTAGAGATGGCTACACCTTC. This encodes CSAPRDGYTF.

V is TRBV6-8 and J is TRBJ1-1; a weak D match, TRBD1 (5 bases). The CDR3 sequence is 17 residues long. Germline V gene data show CDR1 as MNHGY and CDR2 as SAAAGT. V lost 7 bases, J lost 2 bases, and 23 bases lay in between. CDR3 DNA sequence: TGTGCCAGCACTGAAAACTTCTCGACAGACGAAAACACTGAAGCTTTCTTT. Amino acids: CASTENFSTDENTEAFF.

The CDR3 loop reads CASTPTQGAPGNTIYF. In DNA, the CDR3 is TGTGCCAGTACCCCCACCCAGGGGGCGCCTGGAAACACCATATATTTT. V is TRBV19 and J is TRBJ1-3; 8 bases map to TRBD1. This CDR3 has 16 residues. Germline V lookup: CDR1 LNHDA, CDR2 SQIVND (reference sequence). V was clipped by 7 bases and J by 2 bases; unmatched bases: 10.

The chain is built from TRBV5-5 and TRBJ2-1, with 7 bases fitting TRBD1. The germline V gene has CDR1 SGHKS and CDR2 YYEKEE (reference sequence). With V trimmed by 6 bases and J by 2 bases, 14 bases remained unmatched. This CDR3 region has 17 residues. This CDR3 is CASTPLPTGLTYNEQFF. Written as DNA, the CDR3 is TGTGCCAGCACCCCCCTACCGACAGGGTTGACCTACAATGAGCAGTTCTTC. Complete variable domain (other parts from reference TRBV5-5 and TRBJ2-1): DAGVTQSPTHLIKTRGQQVTLRCSPISGHKSVSWYQQVLGQGPQFIFQYYEKEERGRGNFPDRFSARQFPNYSSELNVNALLLGDSALYLCASTPLPTGLTYNEQFFGPGTRLTVL.

There are a few counts of this clone. The rearrangement uses TRBV2 and TRBJ1-5; TRBD1 might be the D (5 bases). CDR1 and CDR2 (germline): SNHLY, FYNNEI. With 5 bases removed from V and 2 bases from J, the gap between germline ends came to 10 bases. The CDR3 has 14 residues. In nucleotides, the CDR3 is TGTGCCAGCAGTCAGGGTCAGGGCAATCAGCCCCAGCATTTT. It is translated as CASSQGQGNQPQHF.

As concerns this clone: Other DNA variants within this sample encode the same CDR3. V usage is TRBV5-1 and J usage is TRBJ1-1, with TRBD1 matching 8 bases. The CDR3 sequence is 14 residues long. With V trimmed by 3 bases and J by 2 bases, 3 bases remained unmatched. Germline-derived CDR1 and CDR2 are SGHRS and YFSETQ. CDR3 in amino acids: CASSSQGGNTEAFF. CDR3 coding DNA: TGCGCCAGCAGCTCACAGGGGGGCAACACTGAAGCTTTCTTT.

V is TRBV28 and J is TRBJ2-7; 9 nucleotides align to TRBD1. Germline trimming cut 3 bases from V and 2 bases from J; bases unmatched to any gene: 8. Germline V gives CDR1 MDHEN, CDR2 SYDVKM. The CDR3 is 16 amino acids. In DNA, the CDR3 is TGTGCCAGCAGTTTCGTCGGGACAGGGATTACCTACGAGCAGTACTTC. It codes for CASSFVGTGITYEQYF.

This clone was detected once. The chain uses TRBV20-1 and TRBJ1-3, with D perhaps matching TRBD1 (5 bases). Germline lookup yields CDR1 DFQATT and CDR2 SNEGSKA (reference sequence). Trimming left V 5 bases short and J 8 bases short, with 10 bases between. This CDR3 comprises 11 residues. The CDR3 is CSALGGDTIYF. The CDR3 DNA reads TGCAGTGCTTTGGGGGGGGACACCATATATTTT.

In DNA, the CDR3 is TGTGCCAGTAGGGGACAGGGGAGGGATGGCTACACCTTC. Its protein is CASRGQGRDGYTF. The V call is TRBV19, the J call TRBJ1-2, with 10 bases matching TRBD1. CDR1 is LNHDA and CDR2 is SQIVND in the germline V gene (reference sequence). Trimming removed 6 bases from V and 6 bases from J; junction bases left unmatched: 4. The CDR3 is 13 amino acids.

The chain couples TRBV10-1 to TRBJ1-2, with D perhaps matching TRBD1 (5 bases). This CDR3 has 13 amino acids. V was pared by 2 bases and J by 11 bases, with 15 bases between. Per the germline V gene, CDR1 is WNHNN and CDR2 is SYGVQD (reference sequence). In DNA form, the CDR3 reads TGCGCCAGCAGTGAGAGGCAGGGAGGTCCATACACCTTC. Translating gives CASSERQGGPYTF.

The table lists this clone with a few counts. The genes are TRBV11-2 and TRBJ2-7, with 8 bases aligning to TRBD1. CDR1 and CDR2 (germline): SGHAT, FQNNGV. The length of the CDR3 is 15 residues. The trim removed 4 bases at V and 1 base at J, leaving 6 bases unmatched. CDR3 in DNA: TGTGCCAGCAGCTCCGCCGGGACAGGTTCCTACGAGCAGTACTTC. It encodes CASSSAGTGSYEQYF. The full variable domain, its missing parts supplied by reference TRBV11-2 and TRBJ2-7, is EAGVAQSPRYKIIEKRQSVAFWCNPISGHATLYWYQQILGQGPKLLIQFQNNGVVDDSQLPKDRFSAERLKGVDSTLKIQPAKLEDSAVYLCASSSAGTGSYEQYFGPGTRLTVT.